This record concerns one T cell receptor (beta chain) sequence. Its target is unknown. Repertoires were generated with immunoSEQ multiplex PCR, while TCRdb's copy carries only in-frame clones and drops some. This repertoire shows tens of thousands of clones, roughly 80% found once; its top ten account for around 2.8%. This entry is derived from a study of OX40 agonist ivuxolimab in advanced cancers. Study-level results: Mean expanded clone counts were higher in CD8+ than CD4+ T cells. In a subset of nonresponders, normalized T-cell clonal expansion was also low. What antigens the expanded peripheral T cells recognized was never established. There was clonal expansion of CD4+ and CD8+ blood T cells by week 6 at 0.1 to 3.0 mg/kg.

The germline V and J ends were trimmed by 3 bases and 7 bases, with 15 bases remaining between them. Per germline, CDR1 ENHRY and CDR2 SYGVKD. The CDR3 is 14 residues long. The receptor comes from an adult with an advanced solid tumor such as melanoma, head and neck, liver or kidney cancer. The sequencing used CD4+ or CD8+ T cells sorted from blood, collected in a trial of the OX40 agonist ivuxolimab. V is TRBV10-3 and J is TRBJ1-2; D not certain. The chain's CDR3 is CAISDSTSFLGYTF. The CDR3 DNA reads TGTGCCATCAGTGACTCTACTTCGTTCCTTGGCTACACCTTC.